The next 14 T cell receptor beta chains were all read from a single sample in a study of cytomegalovirus exposure and HLA in healthy donors. 60 Vbeta and 13 Jbeta primers were used in PCR. Sequencing used immunoSEQ multiplex PCR; TCRdb keeps in-frame clones, though not all of them. The profile shows some 120,000 clones, around 67% of them singletons. The sample taken for sequencing was PBMCs. All receptors come from a man aged 55-75 years in good health and CMV-seropositive.

The rearrangement uses TRBV19 and TRBJ1-2, with D maybe TRBD1 (6 bases). The CDR3 is 15 amino acids. CDR1 LNHDA and CDR2 SQIVND come from the germline V gene (reference sequence). Trimming stripped 4 bases from V and 4 bases from J, with 16 bases between. Here the CDR3 reads CASSTGQQRLYGYTF. CDR3 nucleotides: TGTGCCAGTAGTACTGGACAGCAGAGACTCTATGGCTACACCTTC.

V gene TRBV2 combines with J gene TRBJ2-3; D is perhaps TRBD2 (7 bases). CDR3 length: 15 amino acids. Germline lookup yields CDR1 SNHLY and CDR2 FYNNEI. V dropped 7 bases and J dropped 7 bases, with 21 bases sitting between them. CDR3 bases: TGTGCCAGCATCCGTACAGGGACTATCGGAAATACGCAGTATTTT. This codes for CASIRTGTIGNTQYF.

This clone was detected once. V is TRBV10-1 and J is TRBJ2-3, with TRBD2 as a possible D gene (5 bases). The CDR3 length is 16 residues. Germline values: CDR1 WNHNN, CDR2 SYGVQD (reference sequence). Trimming shortened V by 5 bases and J by 4 bases, and 19 bases separated the two germline ends. The CDR3 DNA reads as TGCGCCAGCAGTATAGGGAGACAAGGAAAGGCAGATACGCAGTATTTT. Its protein product is CASSIGRQGKADTQYF.

This clone appeared a few times. The V and J genes are TRBV30 and TRBJ1-2; possible D gene TRBD1, 5 bases. The V and J ends lost 2 bases and 8 bases respectively, with 18 bases between them. This CDR3 contains 14 residues. From germline, CDR1 is GTSNPN and CDR2 SVGIG (reference sequence). The CDR3 nucleotides are TGTGCCTGGAGTCTCCCCGGGGGACCTTGGGGCTACACCTTC. The encoded protein is CAWSLPGGPWGYTF. Complete variable domain (other parts from reference TRBV30 and TRBJ1-2): SQTIHQWPATLVQPVGSPLSLECTVEGTSNPNLYWYRQAAGRGLQLLFYSVGIGQISSEVPQNLSASRPQDRQFILSSKKLLLSDSGFYLCAWSLPGGPWGYTFGSGTRLTVV.

This clone showed up just a few times. The genes are TRBV9 and TRBJ2-1; tentative D call: TRBD1 (6 bases). V shed 4 bases and J shed 1 base, with 21 bases lying between them. Per germline, CDR1 SGDLS and CDR2 YYNGEE. The CDR3 runs to 18 residues. The chain's CDR3 is CASSHNEETGMSYNEQFF. CDR3 in DNA: TGTGCCAGCAGCCACAACGAAGAGACAGGAATGTCCTACAATGAGCAGTTCTTC.

This chain's CDR3 is CASSSLQGRKAYEQYF. The CDR3 nucleotides are TGTGCCAGCAGCTCCCTACAGGGGAGAAAAGCGTACGAGCAGTACTTC. This chain links TRBV7-9 with TRBJ2-7, with TRBD1 matching over 7 bases. In germline, CDR1 is SEHNR, CDR2 FQNEAQ (reference sequence). CDR3 size: 16 residues. J gave up 4 bases and V 4 bases, and 13 bases lay outside the gene matches.

This rearrangement joins TRBV20-1 to TRBJ2-5; no firm D call. CDR1 is DFQATT, CDR2 SNEGSKA, per germline (reference sequence). This CDR3 comprises 10 residues. V was trimmed by 3 bases and J by 5 bases, leaving 4 bases between them. The CDR3 DNA follows: TGCAGTGCTAGCTTGGAGACCCAGTACTTC. Translation gives CSASLETQYF.

The rearrangement joins TRBV30 to TRBJ2-7, with D possibly being TRBD2 (5 bases). Trimming removed 3 bases at V and 9 bases at J, with 12 bases between. Germline V CDR1 and CDR2: GTSNPN, SVGIG (reference sequence). The CDR3 has 11 residues. This CDR3 is CAWSGVEAQYF. The CDR3 nucleotides are TGTGCCTGGAGCGGTGTGGAGGCGCAGTACTTC.

The V and J genes are TRBV28 and TRBJ2-3; no clear D. V gave up 4 bases and J gave up 6 bases, with 5 bases separating them. The germline CDR1 and CDR2 sequences are MDHEN and SYDVKM. The CDR3 totals 11 residues. The CDR3: CASSSMDTQYF. The CDR3 DNA reads TGTGCCAGCAGTTCTATGGATACGCAGTATTTT.

The chain has TRBV18 and TRBJ1-1; 7 bases are shared with TRBD1. Germline values: CDR1 KGHSH, CDR2 LQKENI. The CDR3 consists of 15 residues. V gave up 3 bases and J gave up 1 base; unmatched junction bases: 5. This CDR3 reads CASSPVTGENTEAFF. DNA for the CDR3: TGTGCCAGCTCACCGGTTACAGGGGAGAACACTGAAGCTTTCTTT.

The chain is built from TRBV5-1 and TRBJ2-3; TRBD1 matches 8 bases. CDR3 length equals 15 residues. V gave up 2 bases and J gave up 3 bases; unmatched junction bases: 5. Germline loops: CDR1 SGHRS, CDR2 YFSETQ. In DNA form, the CDR3 reads TGCGCCAGCAGCTTAGGGACAGGAACAACAGATACGCAGTATTTT. Protein: CASSLGTGTTDTQYF.

The chain employs TRBV29-1 and TRBJ1-4; 7 bases are a match to TRBD1. The length of the CDR3 is 13 residues. The V and J ends lost 3 bases and 8 bases, in that order; junction bases with no gene match: 6. The germline V gene has CDR1 SQVTM and CDR2 ANQGSEA. CDR3 in amino acids: CSVDSGQREKLFF. Written as DNA, the CDR3 is TGCAGCGTTGATTCGGGACAGAGGGAAAAACTGTTTTTT.

This clone turned up a few times. The chain couples TRBV9 to TRBJ2-7, with D unclear. CDR1 is SGDLS and CDR2 is YYNGEE in the germline V gene. The CDR3 sequence is 14 residues long. V was shortened by 4 bases and J by 1 base, with 12 bases between the two germline ends. The CDR3 region has the DNA TGTGCCAGCAGCATAACAGCCTCTTCCTACGAGCAGTACTTC. Protein sequence: CASSITASSYEQYF.

The chain employs TRBV5-1 and TRBJ2-7; a weak D match, TRBD1 (6 bases). V was shortened by 0 bases and J by 1 base, with 14 bases between the two germline ends. Per germline, CDR1 SGHRS and CDR2 YFSETQ. The CDR3 extends over 16 amino acids. The CDR3 loop is CASSLAPGDGSYEQYF. The CDR3 DNA is TGCGCCAGCAGCTTGGCTCCAGGGGATGGGTCCTACGAGCAGTACTTC. The entire variable domain, with the rest obtained from reference TRBV5-1 and TRBJ2-7, is as follows: KAGVTQTPRYLIKTRGQQVTLSCSPISGHRSVSWYQQTPGQGLQFLFEYFSETQRNKGNFPGRFSGRQFSNSRSEMNVSTLELGDSALYLCASSLAPGDGSYEQYFGPGTRLTVT.